This TCR beta chain was recorded in a study of long-term antiretroviral therapy in people with HIV (dated by TCRdb to the early 2020s). Background on the whole study: Collection of the earliest samples took place about a decade ahead of the 2015 WHO recommendation for immediate ART, at a time when ART was typically delayed until CD4 counts fell. This retrospective serial study examined whether starting ART and sustained HIV suppression were associated with changes in the composition and diversity of the TRB repertoire in peripheral blood. The cohort contributed fewer than 200 cryopreserved PBMC samples from a few dozen adults with confirmed HIV infection, collected serially over a mean of 6 years (range 1-12). Of the 30 or so participants with HIV, more than 10 were female. No cross-contamination during QIAcube processing was seen in test extractions of a monoclonal T-cell line run alongside 30 to 35 polyclonal samples.

The V end loses 3 bases and the J end loses 8 bases, and a stretch of 8 bases separates them. CDR1 and CDR2 are read off the germline V gene as ENHRY and SYGVKD. From the cysteine through the phenylalanine, the CDR3 covers 12 amino acids. The sequence is cut down to CDR3 DNA, 36 bases in frame from base 1. The immunoSEQ hsTCRB v3.0 assay was used at survey level resolution for TRB variable region sequencing. TRB sequencing targeted a depth of 40,000-50,000 T-cell genomes per sample. TRB libraries were pooled and sequenced on an Illumina MiSeq using a v3 150-cycle kit. For the original study's pipeline: Repertoire analysis was run in R within a reproducible Nextflow workflow that covered QC, data transformation and analysis. LymphoSeq2, an R package for exploring AIRR-Seq data, was used to implement custom analyses. After excluding a few samples that yielded fewer than 5000 total TRB sequences, 150 to 200 HIV repertoires remained for analysis. Among the roughly 190 retained HIV repertoires, 59 were collected before ART initiation and around 130 after ART initiation. Repertoires were downsampled to 5000 TRB nucleotide sequences, and summary statistics were averaged over 100 downsampling iterations. TRB sequences were retained for analysis only if CDR3 regions of at least seven amino acids were present. A Shannon entropy-derived clonality score and the Gini coefficient were used to measure diversity. In the repertoire networks, any two of the top 5000 CDR3 amino acid sequences were connected whenever the two sequences differed by an edit distance of one. For TRB CDR3 amino acid sequences, antigen specificity groups and MHC restriction were predicted with GLIPH2. To flag known associations with CMV, EBV, HIV or tissue antigens, CDR3 amino acid sequences were compared against VDJdb and McPAS-TCR. Pre-ART, post-ART and control groups were compared with Wilcoxon signed-rank tests and Holm-Bonferroni correction. TCRdb mirrors the immuneACCESS table, restricted to in-frame sequences. Some clones are absent from its copies; in checked studies, under half trace to an unresolved V gene, and the reason for the others is unknown. V, J and clone size are those of that table, while D and trimming were read from the DNA. For this sample the table gives some 28,000 clones, of which 85% to 95% were detected only once. About 9.4% of the sample goes to the ten largest clones.

Overall study outcomes, separate from this receptor: ART initiation was associated with a significant increase in TRB diversity, but diversity stayed significantly below transplant donor controls even after long-term ART. Limited PBMC availability meant only the TCR beta chain was sequenced, without alpha chain pairing. The repertoire was dominated across all time points by expanded TRB clones identified before ART initiation, although this dominance was seen to fluctuate and to decrease in many PLHIV after ART. No data were available on ART adherence, viral resistance or therapy changes, limiting inferences about post-ART repertoire changes. Narrower CDR3 length ranges were observed in HIV repertoires than in controls, and an antigen-experienced repertoire with only a slight naive shift after ART was suggested by the network structure. Because pre-ART samples had limited cell numbers, unsorted PBMC were profiled rather than sorted CD4+ and CD8+ T cells. Samples dated from about 2004 to 2018, and the ART regimens used may be less effective than current ones.

In regard to this clone: Which antigen it targets is not known. One base away there is no much larger clone; base qualities are not given.

Inclusion was restricted to participants for whom at least one PBMC sample before ART initiation and at least two post-ART samples were available. All participants with HIV were treated in the United States of America. Before DNA extraction, cryopreserved samples of roughly 0.9-11 million PBMC were thawed and washed. At the time of the earliest PBMC sample, participants with HIV were aged between about 20 and 55 years. Per participant, PBMC samples came from 1-4 timepoints prior to ART initiation and 2-8 timepoints following ART initiation, for a median of 7 samples. Serial HIV viral load, CD4+ T-cell count, ART history and demographic data were obtained for every participant. Using a Qiagen kit on a QIAcube, genomic DNA was extracted from unsorted PBMC, with samples processed in batches of 12.

The material sequenced was unsorted PBMCs, taken 6.2 years after starting antiretroviral therapy. The chain was built from TRBV10-3 and TRBJ1-3, with an unclear D gene assignment. The TCR originated in a man aged 40-55 years with HIV. DNA sequence: TGTGCCATCAGTGATGTAGACGACACCATATATTTT. It translates to CAISDVDDTIYF.